This T cell receptor (beta chain) was recovered during a study of blood T cell repertoires in COVID-19. Study background: Sites in the United States, Italy and Spain provided acute and convalescent COVID-19 samples. T cells, B-cell-depleted T cells, or PBMCs provided the cDNA or gDNA that served as material.

Clones were read by immunoSEQ multiplex PCR, and TCRdb kept only the in-frame ones, dropping some. The top ten clones hold less than 3.5% of a sample with about 240,000 clones, roughly 80% of them seen once. Trimming took 4 bases from V and 15 from J, leaving 16 bases between them. CDR3 length: 12 residues. From germline, CDR1 is MNHEY and CDR2 SVGEGT. This chain connects TRBV6-2 or TRBV6-3 to TRBJ2-1; TRBD2 might be the D (5 bases). The sequence was collected from a woman aged 18-29 years with acute or convalescent COVID-19. Sequenced material: peripheral blood. CDR3 region: CASSFGETLRFF. The CDR3 DNA reads TGTGCCAGCAGTTTCGGGGAGACTCTCCGGTTCTTC.